These 31 T cell receptor beta chains came from one sample sequenced in a study of response to subunit inactivated influenza vaccine. TCRdb reprocessed the RT-PCR reads with MiXCR, giving one entry per CDR3 protein. Altogether more than 450,000 distinct CDR3 sequences are present, around 11% being singletons, with the ten largest covering 9.5% to 12%. Another study also made use of these data, one on T cells expressing NK-cell markers. From that study: 5'RACE template switching with UMIs produced the TCR beta cDNA.

The specimen comprised PBMCs from blood, sampled on the day of vaccination. The receptors here all came from a man aged 50-60 years who received an inactivated influenza vaccine.

The chain combines TRBV7-2 with TRBJ2-7; D could derive from TRBD1 or TRBD2 (6 bases each). The CDR3 has 15 amino acids. Trimming shortened V by 1 base and J by 7 bases, and 17 bases separated the two germline ends. Looked up from germline, CDR1 is SGHTA and CDR2 is FQGNSA. CDR3 DNA sequence: TGTGCCAGCAGCTTAGGTGTAGGAGGGGGTAGGGAGCAGTACTTC. Translated, it gives CASSLGVGGGREQYF.

This chain connects TRBV12-3 or TRBV12-4 to TRBJ2-7; no firm D call. The CDR3 has 12 residues. V was shortened by 7 bases and J by 3 bases, with 10 bases between the two germline ends. The chain's CDR3 is CASTQMNYEQYF. In DNA, the CDR3 is TGTGCCAGCACACAAATGAACTACGAGCAGTACTTC.

At least ten counts were recorded for this clonotype. V gene TRBV20-1 combines with J gene TRBJ2-7; 7 bases match TRBD2. The CDR3 spans 15 residues. V was pared by 6 bases and J by 1 base, with 12 bases of the junction left unmatched. Per the germline V gene, CDR1 is DFQATT and CDR2 is SNEGSKA (reference sequence). The CDR3 protein is CSASDGGGVSYEQYF. In nucleotides, the CDR3 is TGCAGTGCCTCAGACGGCGGGGGAGTGTCCTACGAGCAGTACTTC.

The V and J genes are TRBV27 and TRBJ2-1; 9 nucleotides match TRBD2. Germline values: CDR1 MNHEY, CDR2 SMNVEV (reference sequence). Trimming at V came to 3 bases and at J to 8 bases, leaving 11 bases not matched to a gene. The CDR3 covers 16 residues. The CDR3 DNA is TGTGCCAGCAGTTTCGTAGGGACTAGCCGGAGCCATGAGCAGTTCTTC. This sequence encodes CASSFVGTSRSHEQFF.

This clonotype was seen more than once but under ten times. The chain has TRBV6-2 or TRBV6-3 and TRBJ2-3; 12 nucleotides agree with TRBD2. V dropped 6 bases and J dropped 5; count of bases not matched to a gene: 6. The CDR3 consists of 15 residues. Germline V gives CDR1 MNHEY, CDR2 SVGEGT. This CDR3 is CASSPTSGREDTQYF. The CDR3 DNA follows: TGTGCCAGCAGCCCGACTAGCGGGAGAGAAGATACGCAGTATTTT.

The CDR3 sequence: CASSHRDRDKDTQYF. The CDR3 DNA reads TGTGCCAGCAGCCACCGGGACAGGGATAAAGATACGCAGTATTTT. The chain has TRBV5-4 and TRBJ2-3; 9 bases match TRBD1. The CDR3 runs 15 residues. Germline CDR1 reads SGHNT; CDR2 reads YYREEE (reference sequence). V trimming: 4 bases; J trimming: 5 bases; junction bases outside the gene matches: 8.

This clonotype was detected many times. The chain recombines TRBV7-8 with TRBJ1-4, with D unresolved. The ends were cut back, 5 bases at V and 5 bases at J, with 15 bases in the middle. CDR3 length: 15 amino acids. Germline-derived CDR1 and CDR2 are SGHVS and FQNEAQ. CDR3 sequence: CASSPRGRENEKLFF. The CDR3 region has the DNA TGTGCCAGCAGCCCCCGGGGAAGGGAGAATGAAAAACTGTTTTTT. Filled out from reference TRBV7-8 and TRBJ1-4, the complete variable domain reads GAGVSQSPRYKVAKRGQDVALRCDPISGHVSLFWYQQALGQGPEFLTYFQNEAQLDKSGLPSDRFFAERPEGSVSTLKIQRTQQEDSAVYLCASSPRGRENEKLFFGSGTQLSVL.

This clonotype has a count of ten or more. The V gene is TRBV15, the J gene TRBJ2-1; D not resolved. V lost 0 bases to trimming and J lost 7 bases, with 7 bases between them. The CDR3 totals 13 residues. Germline CDR1 and CDR2: LNHNV and YYDKDF (reference sequence). The CDR3 bases are TGTGCCACCAGCAGAGAGAACGGAAATGAGCAGTTCTTC. This translates into CATSRENGNEQFF.

CDR3 in DNA: TGCGCCAGCAGCCAAGTGAGGCTAGCCTACGAGCAGTACTTC. Its protein is CASSQVRLAYEQYF. This sequence joins TRBV4-3 and TRBJ2-7; D ambiguous. Germline V CDR1 and CDR2: LGHNA, YSLEER. The CDR3 runs 14 residues. V was trimmed by 1 base and J by 2 bases, leaving 9 bases between them.

The chain uses TRBV28 and TRBJ2-1; TRBD1 is a possible D gene (5 bases). Trimming removed 3 bases from V and 5 bases from J, with 17 bases in between. Germline V gives CDR1 MDHEN, CDR2 SYDVKM. CDR3 length equals 16 residues. CDR3: CASSLAAGKNHNEQFF. DNA of the CDR3: TGTGCCAGCAGTTTGGCTGCAGGGAAAAATCACAATGAGCAGTTCTTC.

The chain uses TRBV18 and TRBJ2-7; 15 positions match TRBD2. Germline loops: CDR1 KGHSH, CDR2 LQKENI. The CDR3 contains 16 residues. V lost 3 bases, J lost 6 bases, and 6 bases stayed unmatched. CDR3 DNA: TGTGCCAGCTCACCGGGACTAGCGGGAGGCTCTTCCGAGCAGTACTTC. Protein product: CASSPGLAGGSSEQYF.

There are a few counts of this clonotype. The chain recombines TRBV6-5 with TRBJ1-3; tentatively, D is TRBD1 (5 bases). Between the trimmed V and J ends, which lost 1 base and 0 bases, there was a span of 16 bases. The CDR3 has 18 amino acids. Germline CDR1 reads MNHEY; CDR2 reads SVGAGI. DNA for the CDR3: TGTGCCAGCAGTTACTGGCAGGGTTCCCTTTCCTCTGGAAACACCATATATTTT. It translates to CASSYWQGSLSSGNTIYF.

This clonotype showed up many times. The chain couples TRBV5-1 to TRBJ2-3; TRBD2 agrees at 8 bases. V lost 4 bases and J lost 5; bases outside the gene matches: 9. Germline V gene sequence: CDR1 SGHRS, CDR2 YFSETQ. The CDR3 is 15 amino acids. The CDR3 coding sequence is TGCGCCAGCAGCCCCGGGACTAGTCGGAGAGATACGCAGTATTTT. Protein product: CASSPGTSRRDTQYF.

The chain joins TRBV20-1 to TRBJ1-1; D is uncertain. The CDR3 length is 13 residues. Germline CDR1 reads DFQATT; CDR2 reads SNEGSKA (reference sequence). Trimming took 3 bases from V and 0 from J, leaving 8 bases between them. CDR3 amino acids: CSASLKLNTEAFF. In DNA, the CDR3 is TGCAGTGCTAGCTTAAAATTGAACACTGAAGCTTTCTTT.

This chain joins TRBV6-5 and TRBJ1-2; weak D call: TRBD1 (5 bases). The germline CDR1 and CDR2 sequences are MNHEY and SVGAGI. Trimming shortened V by 2 bases and J by 3 bases, and 13 bases separated the two germline ends. The CDR3 contains 15 residues. CDR3 DNA sequence: TGTGCCAGCAGTTACGGGCGGGGGTCGGACTATGGCTACACCTTC. Residues: CASSYGRGSDYGYTF.

This chain links TRBV24-1 with TRBJ2-1; 11 bases fit TRBD2. CDR3 length: 15 amino acids. Germline lookup yields CDR1 KGHDR and CDR2 SFDVKD. V was clipped by 3 bases and J by 8 bases; unmatched bases: 5. The DNA of the CDR3 is TGTGCCACCAGTGATACTAGCGGGAGTTTCGATGAGCAGTTCTTC. Its protein product is CATSDTSGSFDEQFF.

This clonotype was seen a few times. The rearrangement links TRBV29-1 to TRBJ2-2; unclear D gene. The CDR3 extends over 12 amino acids. V shed 3 bases and J shed 1 base, with 3 bases lying between them. Germline V gene data show CDR1 as SQVTM and CDR2 as ANQGSEA. CDR3 sequence (DNA): TGCAGCGTTGAGCGGAACACCGGGGAGCTGTTTTTT. Amino acid sequence: CSVERNTGELFF.

This clonotype was found many times. V gene TRBV5-6 combines with J gene TRBJ1-1, with no clear D. Trimming removed 0 bases at V and 5 bases at J, with 11 bases between. CDR3 length: 14 amino acids. Looked up from germline, CDR1 is SGHDT and CDR2 is YYEEEE. The CDR3 protein is CASSLASFSTEAFF. The CDR3 DNA follows: TGTGCCAGCAGCTTGGCGAGCTTCAGTACTGAAGCTTTCTTT.

The genes are TRBV4-3 and TRBJ2-2, with TRBD2 identical over 9 bases. Germline trimming cut 1 base from V and 4 bases from J; bases unmatched to any gene: 4. The germline gives CDR1 LGHNA, CDR2 YSLEER. CDR3 length: 16 amino acids. Here the CDR3 reads CASSQVVSGGTGELFF. The CDR3 DNA sequence: TGCGCCAGCAGCCAAGTCGTTAGCGGGGGCACCGGGGAGCTGTTTTTT.

The chain employs TRBV3-1 and TRBJ2-3; D not certain. CDR3 length equals 16 residues. Trimming left V 4 bases short and J 0 bases short, with 14 bases between. The germline gives CDR1 LGHDT, CDR2 YNNKEL (reference sequence). The CDR3 DNA reads as TGTGCCAGCAGCCGACGCACGAGAACTAGCACAGATACGCAGTATTTT. This sequence encodes CASSRRTRTSTDTQYF.

This chain connects TRBV12-3 or TRBV12-4 to TRBJ2-1, with D possibly TRBD2 on 5 matching bases. The CDR3 is 14 amino acids. The V end lost 2 bases, the J end lost 8 bases, and 13 bases lay between the germline ends. The CDR3: CASSLRLASDEQFF. The CDR3, as DNA: TGTGCCAGCAGTTTACGGCTAGCTTCGGATGAGCAGTTCTTC.

This clonotype was counted a few times. The chain links TRBV7-2 to TRBJ2-7, with D unresolved. Looked up from germline, CDR1 is SGHTA and CDR2 is FQGNSA. Between the trimmed V and J ends, which lost 4 bases and 5 bases, there was a span of 12 bases. The CDR3 totals 13 residues. The CDR3 loop reads CASSSRPGDEQYF. The CDR3 DNA reads as TGTGCCAGCAGCTCTAGACCTGGAGACGAGCAGTACTTC.

This clonotype was seen many times. The rearrangement uses TRBV28 and TRBJ2-7; TRBD1 matches 8 bases. V trimming: 5 bases; J trimming: 2 bases; junction bases outside the gene matches: 8. CDR1 MDHEN and CDR2 SYDVKM come from the germline V gene. This CDR3 spans 15 amino acids. The CDR3 sequence is CASSLAGTGAYEQYF. CDR3 coding DNA: TGTGCCAGCAGTCTGGCCGGGACAGGAGCCTACGAGCAGTACTTC.

The gene calls are TRBV11-1 and TRBJ2-3; the match to TRBD1 covers 8 bases. V lost 7 bases, J lost 3 bases, and 9 bases stayed unmatched. CDR3 size: 15 residues. Germline V gene sequence: CDR1 SGHAT, CDR2 FQDESV (reference sequence). CDR3 DNA sequence: TGTGCCAGCACCTTCGGACAGGGACTTACAGATACGCAGTATTTT. Translation: CASTFGQGLTDTQYF.

The CDR3 is CSARWTGGGYEQYF. The CDR3 nucleotides are TGCAGTGCTAGGTGGACAGGGGGAGGTTACGAGCAGTACTTC. This sequence joins TRBV20-1 and TRBJ2-7; 10 bases match TRBD1. There are 14 residues in the CDR3. Trimming took 3 bases from V and 4 from J; bases not matched to a gene: 6. The germline CDR1 and CDR2 sequences are DFQATT and SNEGSKA (reference sequence).

V gene TRBV4-3 combines with J gene TRBJ2-3, with TRBD2 matching over 9 bases. V was pared by 1 base and J by 4 bases, with 9 bases of the junction left unmatched. The CDR3 length is 17 residues. CDR1 is LGHNA and CDR2 is YSLEER in the germline V gene. The DNA of the CDR3 is TGCGCCAGCAGCCAAGTTGGCGGGGGGGCCTTCTCAGATACGCAGTATTTT. Translated: CASSQVGGGAFSDTQYF.

V is TRBV4-3 and J is TRBJ2-5; TRBD2 matches at 9 bases. V lost 2 bases to trimming and J lost 4 bases; unmatched junction nucleotides: 8. CDR1 and CDR2 from the germline V gene are LGHNA and YSLEER. The CDR3 runs to 16 residues. The CDR3 spells CASSQSSLAGRETQYF. DNA of the CDR3: TGCGCCAGCAGCCAATCGTCCCTAGCGGGACGAGAGACCCAGTACTTC.

This clonotype was counted only a few times. The chain has TRBV20-1 and TRBJ2-1, with a tentative D call TRBD2 (7 bases). V lost 7 bases and J lost 4, with 20 bases in between. In germline, CDR1 is DFQATT, CDR2 SNEGSKA (reference sequence). CDR3 length: 15 amino acids. In DNA, the CDR3 is TGCAGTGTCTGGGGGCGGCGGGAGAGTTACAATGAGCAGTTCTTC. It is translated as CSVWGRRESYNEQFF.

The chain uses TRBV29-1 and TRBJ2-7; 7 bases line up with TRBD1. The CDR3 sequence is 12 residues long. The trim removed 5 bases at V and 4 bases at J, leaving 5 bases unmatched. Germline CDR1 and CDR2: SQVTM and ANQGSEA. The CDR3 DNA reads as TGCAGCGTTCGGGACAGCCAGTACGAGCAGTACTTC. Protein: CSVRDSQYEQYF.

V gene TRBV20-1 combines with J gene TRBJ2-5; D could derive from TRBD1 or TRBD2 (5 bases each). Trimming cost V 5 bases and J 9 bases, with 19 bases left between them. The CDR3 spans 13 residues. The germline V gene has CDR1 DFQATT and CDR2 SNEGSKA (reference sequence). This CDR3 is CSAQGRPISAQYF. In nucleotides, the CDR3 is TGCAGTGCTCAGGGACGGCCCATCTCGGCCCAGTACTTC.

The J gene is TRBJ2-1, the V gene TRBV6-2 or TRBV6-3, with TRBD2 identical over 8 bases. The germline gives CDR1 MNHEY, CDR2 SVGEGT. V gave up 3 bases and J gave up 6 bases; unmatched junction bases: 13. This CDR3 region has 17 residues. Written as DNA, the CDR3 is TGTGCCAGCAGTTATTCCCTTGTGGCTAGCGGGTTCAATGAGCAGTTCTTC. Protein product: CASSYSLVASGFNEQFF.